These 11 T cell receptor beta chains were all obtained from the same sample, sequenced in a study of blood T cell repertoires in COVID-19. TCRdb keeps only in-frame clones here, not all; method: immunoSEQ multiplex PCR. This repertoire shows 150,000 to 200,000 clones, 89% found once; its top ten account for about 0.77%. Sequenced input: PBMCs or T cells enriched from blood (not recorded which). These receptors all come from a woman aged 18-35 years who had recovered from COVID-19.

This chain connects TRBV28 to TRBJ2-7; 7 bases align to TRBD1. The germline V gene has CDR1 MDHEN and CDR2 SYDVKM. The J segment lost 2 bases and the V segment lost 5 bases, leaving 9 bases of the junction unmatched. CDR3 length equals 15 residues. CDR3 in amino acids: CASSKGASSPYEQYF. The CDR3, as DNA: TGTGCCAGCAGTAAGGGGGCCAGCAGCCCCTACGAGCAGTACTTC.

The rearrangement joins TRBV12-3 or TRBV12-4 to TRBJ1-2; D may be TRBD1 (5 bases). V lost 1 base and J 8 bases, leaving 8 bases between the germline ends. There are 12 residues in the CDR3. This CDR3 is CASSLEGWGYTF. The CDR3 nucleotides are TGTGCCAGCAGTTTAGAGGGGTGGGGCTACACCTTC.

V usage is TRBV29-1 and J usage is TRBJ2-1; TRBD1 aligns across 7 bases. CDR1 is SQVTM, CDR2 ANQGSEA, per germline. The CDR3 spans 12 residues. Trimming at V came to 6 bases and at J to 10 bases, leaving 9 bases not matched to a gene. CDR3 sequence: CSVTSTGFEQFF. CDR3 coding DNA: TGCAGCGTGACCTCGACAGGGTTCGAGCAGTTCTTC.

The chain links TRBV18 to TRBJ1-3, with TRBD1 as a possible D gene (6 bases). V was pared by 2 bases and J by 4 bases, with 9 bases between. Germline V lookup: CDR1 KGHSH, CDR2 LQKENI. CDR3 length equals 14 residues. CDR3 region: CASSPTDRGNTIYF. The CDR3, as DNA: TGTGCCAGCTCACCAACGGACAGAGGAAACACCATATATTTT.

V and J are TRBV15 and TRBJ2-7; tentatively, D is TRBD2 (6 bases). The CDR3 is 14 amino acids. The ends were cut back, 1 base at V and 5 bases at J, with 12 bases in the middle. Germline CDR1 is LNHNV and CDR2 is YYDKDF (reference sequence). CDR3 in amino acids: CATSRAGALDEQYF. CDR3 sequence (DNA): TGTGCCACCAGCAGAGCGGGAGCTCTGGACGAGCAGTACTTC. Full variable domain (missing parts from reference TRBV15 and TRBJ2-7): DAMVIQNPRYQVTQFGKPVTLSCSQTLNHNVMYWYQQKSSQAPKLLFHYYDKDFNNEADTPDNFQSRRPNTSFCFLDIRSPGLGDTAMYLCATSRAGALDEQYFGPGTRLTVT.

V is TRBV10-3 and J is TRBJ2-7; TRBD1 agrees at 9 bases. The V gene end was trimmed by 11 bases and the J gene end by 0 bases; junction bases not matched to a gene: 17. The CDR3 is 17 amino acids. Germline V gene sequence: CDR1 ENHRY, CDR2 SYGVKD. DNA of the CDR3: TGTGCCTCCCGGACAGGGGCGAACCAACTTACCTCCTACGAGCAGTACTTC. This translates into CASRTGANQLTSYEQYF.

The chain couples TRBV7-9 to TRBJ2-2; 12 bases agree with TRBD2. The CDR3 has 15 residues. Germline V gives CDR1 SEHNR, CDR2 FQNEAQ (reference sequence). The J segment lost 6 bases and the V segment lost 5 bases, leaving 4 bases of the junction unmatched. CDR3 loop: CASSRLAGDAGELFF. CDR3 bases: TGTGCCAGCAGCAGACTAGCGGGAGACGCCGGGGAGCTGTTTTTT.

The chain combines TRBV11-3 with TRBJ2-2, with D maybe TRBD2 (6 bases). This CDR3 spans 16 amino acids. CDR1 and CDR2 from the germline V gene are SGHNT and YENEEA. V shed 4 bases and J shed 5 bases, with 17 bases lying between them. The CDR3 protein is CASSSRGYGGTGELFF. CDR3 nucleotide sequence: TGTGCCAGCAGCTCAAGGGGATATGGAGGGACCGGGGAGCTGTTTTTT.

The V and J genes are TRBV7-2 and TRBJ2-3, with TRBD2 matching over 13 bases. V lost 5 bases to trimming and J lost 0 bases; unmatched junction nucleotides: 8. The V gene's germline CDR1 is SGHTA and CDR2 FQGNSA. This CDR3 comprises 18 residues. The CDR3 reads CASSRGLAGSSSTDTQYF. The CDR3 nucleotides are TGTGCCAGCAGCCGGGGACTAGCGGGATCCTCTAGCACAGATACGCAGTATTTT.

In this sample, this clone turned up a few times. CDR3 coding DNA: TGCAGCGTTGGCGTGAGGAGGGAAGGTGACGAGCAGTACTTC. This translates into CSVGVRREGDEQYF. The chain couples TRBV29-1 to TRBJ2-7, with D possibly TRBD2 on 6 matching bases. CDR1 and CDR2 (germline): SQVTM, ANQGSEA. V was clipped by 4 bases and J by 5 bases, with 18 bases between them. This CDR3 contains 14 residues.

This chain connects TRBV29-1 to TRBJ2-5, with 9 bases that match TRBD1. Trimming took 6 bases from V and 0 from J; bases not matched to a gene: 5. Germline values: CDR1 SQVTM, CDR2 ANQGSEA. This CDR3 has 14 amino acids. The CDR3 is CSVSDRGDQETQYF. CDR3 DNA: TGCAGCGTATCGGACAGGGGAGACCAAGAGACCCAGTACTTC.